The 14 T cell receptor beta chains presented below share a single source sample, sequenced in a study of cytomegalovirus exposure and HLA in healthy donors. 13 Jbeta primers and 60 Vbeta primers were used for the PCR. The repertoire was sequenced with immunoSEQ multiplex PCR; TCRdb's copy has only in-frame clones and lacks some. In the table there are around 160,000 clones, under 85% of which are singletons. Sequenced input: PBMCs. These receptors were obtained from a woman in her 40s in good health and CMV-seropositive.

This clone was detected a few times. This specimen includes other DNA sequences encoding the same CDR3. The chain couples TRBV7-3 to TRBJ1-1, with 10 bases lining up with TRBD1. CDR3 length: 14 residues. The germline V gene has CDR1 SGHTA and CDR2 FQGTGA. Trimming removed 5 bases from V and 3 bases from J; junction bases left unmatched: 3. The CDR3 loop reads CASSRQGADTEAFF. For the CDR3, the DNA is TGTGCCAGCAGCCGACAGGGGGCTGACACTGAAGCTTTCTTT.

The V and J genes are TRBV30 and TRBJ2-4; the match to TRBD2 covers 8 bases. V was clipped by 4 bases and J by 8 bases; unmatched bases: 19. This CDR3 is 17 amino acids long. Germline values: CDR1 GTSNPN, CDR2 SVGIG (reference sequence). CDR3 nucleotides: TGTGCCTGGATGGGGGGTAGCGGGGAGTTTAGTACGTACATTCAGTACTTC. Encoded protein: CAWMGGSGEFSTYIQYF.

This sequence joins TRBV9 and TRBJ1-2; TRBD1 matches 7 bases. The CDR3 extends over 15 amino acids. The germline V gene has CDR1 SGDLS and CDR2 YYNGEE. With 4 bases clipped from V and 4 bases from J, the junction kept 10 bases outside the gene matches. The CDR3 sequence is CASSPRGSTTYGYTF. The DNA for the CDR3 is TGTGCCAGCAGCCCCAGGGGGTCGACTACCTATGGCTACACCTTC.

V gene TRBV27 combines with J gene TRBJ2-6; D remains unclear. This CDR3 is 14 amino acids long. V shed 3 bases and J shed 4 bases, with 7 bases lying between them. Germline V lookup: CDR1 MNHEY, CDR2 SMNVEV (reference sequence). The CDR3 region has the DNA TGTGCCAGCAGTTTTGGGCTCGGGGCCAACGTCCTGACTTTC. Protein product: CASSFGLGANVLTF.

Only one count was recorded for this clone. The rearrangement links TRBV6-5 to TRBJ1-1; a weak D match, TRBD1 (5 bases). Trimming pared 1 base from V and 10 bases from J, leaving 16 bases between. The germline CDR1 and CDR2 sequences are MNHEY and SVGAGI. CDR3 size: 14 residues. CDR3 loop: CASSYFSGKAGAFF. CDR3 in DNA: TGTGCCAGCAGTTACTTTTCAGGGAAAGCGGGAGCTTTCTTT.

The chain carries TRBV7-9 and TRBJ2-1, with a tentative D call TRBD2 (5 bases). CDR3 length equals 16 residues. V dropped 8 bases and J dropped 5 bases, with 22 bases sitting between them. Germline V gene lookup returns CDR1 SEHNR and CDR2 FQNEAQ (reference sequence). CDR3 protein: CASSGFSRRANNEQFF. CDR3 coding DNA: TGTGCCAGCTCGGGGTTTTCGCGCCGAGCTAACAATGAGCAGTTCTTC. The full variable domain, completed using reference TRBV7-9 and TRBJ2-1, is DTGVSQNPRHKITKRGQNVTFRCDPISEHNRLYWYRQTLGQGPEFLTYFQNEAQLEKSRLLSDRFSAERPKGSFSTLEIQRTEQGDSAMYLCASSGFSRRANNEQFFGPGTRLTVL.

The genes are TRBV6-1 and TRBJ2-3; 12 bases map to TRBD2. The CDR3 sequence is 17 residues long. The trim removed 4 bases at V and 5 bases at J, leaving 10 bases unmatched. The germline CDR1 and CDR2 sequences are MNHNS and SASEGT. The CDR3 DNA sequence: TGTGCCAGCAGTGGTCGGACTAGCGGGGCGCTTGGAGATACGCAGTATTTT. Its translation is CASSGRTSGALGDTQYF.

The chain uses TRBV19 and TRBJ2-1; 7 bases fit TRBD2. The V gene end was trimmed by 1 base and the J gene end by 7 bases; junction bases not matched to a gene: 10. Looked up from germline, CDR1 is LNHDA and CDR2 is SQIVND (reference sequence). The CDR3 is 16 amino acids. CDR3 loop: CASSIGGGSHQNEQFF. CDR3 nucleotides: TGTGCCAGTAGTATAGGGGGGGGGAGCCATCAAAATGAGCAGTTCTTC.

The chain is built from TRBV5-1 and TRBJ2-3; no clear D gene. V was pared by 4 bases and J by 2 bases, with 11 bases between. Per germline, CDR1 SGHRS and CDR2 YFSETQ. The CDR3 runs to 14 residues. The CDR3 coding sequence is TGCGCCAGCAGCATGACTGCGATCACAGATACGCAGTATTTT. It encodes CASSMTAITDTQYF.

This clone was seen more than once but under ten times. Other DNA sequences in the same sample also yield this CDR3. The chain employs TRBV5-1 and TRBJ1-1; D gene uncertain. V was shortened by 0 bases and J by 5 bases, with 11 bases between the two germline ends. The CDR3 covers 14 residues. In germline, CDR1 is SGHRS, CDR2 YFSETQ. CDR3 sequence: CASSLDGVGTEAFF. CDR3 nucleotide sequence: TGCGCCAGCAGCTTGGATGGAGTCGGGACTGAAGCTTTCTTT.

The rearrangement links TRBV2 to TRBJ1-4; tentative D call: TRBD1 (6 bases). This CDR3 has 16 amino acids. Germline CDR1 reads SNHLY; CDR2 reads FYNNEI. Trimming left V 0 bases short and J 6 bases short, with 14 bases between. This CDR3 is CASSEAGWGRDEKLFF. The CDR3 nucleotides read TGTGCCAGCAGTGAAGCGGGGTGGGGGCGTGATGAAAAACTGTTTTTT.

This chain connects TRBV9 to TRBJ1-6; TRBD1 matches 9 bases. Per the germline V gene, CDR1 is SGDLS and CDR2 is YYNGEE. Trimming at V came to 3 bases and at J to 7 bases, leaving 2 bases not matched to a gene. The length of the CDR3 is 14 residues. CDR3 nucleotide sequence: TGTGCCAGCAGCGATACAGGGGGCAATTCACCCCTCCACTTT. Translation: CASSDTGGNSPLHF.

This chain joins TRBV10-3 and TRBJ1-1; D gene ambiguous. The length of the CDR3 is 13 residues. With 4 bases removed from V and 1 base from J, the gap between germline ends came to 7 bases. The V gene's germline CDR1 is ENHRY and CDR2 SYGVKD. CDR3 in amino acids: CAISGASNTEAFF. The CDR3 bases are TGTGCCATCAGTGGGGCGTCGAACACTGAAGCTTTCTTT.

The chain has TRBV19 and TRBJ2-3, with 7 bases that match TRBD2. The V and J ends lost 2 bases and 0 bases, in that order; junction bases with no gene match: 2. Per the germline V gene, CDR1 is LNHDA and CDR2 is SQIVND (reference sequence). CDR3 length equals 15 residues. CDR3 in DNA: TGTGCCAGTAGTATAACGCGGGGGAGCACAGATACGCAGTATTTT. Translation: CASSITRGSTDTQYF.